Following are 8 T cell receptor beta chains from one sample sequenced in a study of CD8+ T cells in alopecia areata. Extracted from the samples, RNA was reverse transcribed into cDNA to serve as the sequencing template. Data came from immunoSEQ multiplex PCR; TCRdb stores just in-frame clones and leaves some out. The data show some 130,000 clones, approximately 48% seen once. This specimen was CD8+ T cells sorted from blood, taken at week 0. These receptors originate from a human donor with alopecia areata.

Written as DNA, the CDR3 is TGCAGTGCCCTCTGGGGTGAAGCTTTCTTT. It is translated as CSALWGEAFF. The V gene is TRBV20-1, the J gene TRBJ1-1; D gene unclear. Germline V gives CDR1 DFQATT, CDR2 SNEGSKA (reference sequence). Trimming shortened V by 6 bases and J by 7 bases, and 9 bases separated the two germline ends. This CDR3 comprises 10 residues.

The CDR3 loop reads CASSLRGYEQYF. The CDR3 nucleotides read TGCGCCAGCAGCTTAAGGGGTTACGAGCAGTACTTC. The chain uses TRBV5-1 and TRBJ2-7; a possible D gene is TRBD1 (5 bases). The germline V and J ends were trimmed by 2 bases and 4 bases, with 7 bases remaining between them. In germline, CDR1 is SGHRS, CDR2 YFSETQ. This CDR3 is 12 amino acids long.

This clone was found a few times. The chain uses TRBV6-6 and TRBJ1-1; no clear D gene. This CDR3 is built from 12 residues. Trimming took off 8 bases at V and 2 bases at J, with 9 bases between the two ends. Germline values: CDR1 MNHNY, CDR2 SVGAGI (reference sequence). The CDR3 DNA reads TGTGCCAGCGAGCGGGGAAACACTGAAGCTTTCTTT. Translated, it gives CASERGNTEAFF.

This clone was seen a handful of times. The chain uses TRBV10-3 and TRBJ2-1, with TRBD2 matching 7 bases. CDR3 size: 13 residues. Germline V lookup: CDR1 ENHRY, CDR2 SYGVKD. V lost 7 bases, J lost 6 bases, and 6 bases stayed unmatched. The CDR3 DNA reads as TGTGCCATCATCAGCGGGGACGGCAATGAGCAGTTCTTC. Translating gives CAIISGDGNEQFF.

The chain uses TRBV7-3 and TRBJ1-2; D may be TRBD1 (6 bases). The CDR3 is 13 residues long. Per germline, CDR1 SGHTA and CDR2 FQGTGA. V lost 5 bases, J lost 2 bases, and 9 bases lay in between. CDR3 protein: CASSPGTNYGYTF. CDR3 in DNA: TGTGCCAGCAGCCCCGGGACAAACTATGGCTACACCTTC.

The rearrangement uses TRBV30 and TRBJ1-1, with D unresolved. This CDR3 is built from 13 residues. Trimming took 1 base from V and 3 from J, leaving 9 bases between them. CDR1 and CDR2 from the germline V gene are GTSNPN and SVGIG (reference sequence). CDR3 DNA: TGTGCCTGGAGTGGCGACAAAGACACTGAAGCTTTCTTT. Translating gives CAWSGDKDTEAFF.

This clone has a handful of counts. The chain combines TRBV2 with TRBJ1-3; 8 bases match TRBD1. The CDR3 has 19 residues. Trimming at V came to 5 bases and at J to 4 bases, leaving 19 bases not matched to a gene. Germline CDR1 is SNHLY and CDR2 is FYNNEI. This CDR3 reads CASSPGTGRRSSAGNTIYF. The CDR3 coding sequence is TGTGCCAGCAGTCCCGGGACAGGACGTAGAAGTTCGGCCGGAAACACCATATATTTT.

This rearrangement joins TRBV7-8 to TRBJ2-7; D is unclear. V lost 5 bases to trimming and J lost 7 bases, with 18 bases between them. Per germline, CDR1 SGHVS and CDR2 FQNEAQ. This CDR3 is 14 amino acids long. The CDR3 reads CASSAPMTPWEQYF. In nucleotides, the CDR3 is TGTGCCAGCAGCGCACCGATGACCCCTTGGGAGCAGTACTTC.